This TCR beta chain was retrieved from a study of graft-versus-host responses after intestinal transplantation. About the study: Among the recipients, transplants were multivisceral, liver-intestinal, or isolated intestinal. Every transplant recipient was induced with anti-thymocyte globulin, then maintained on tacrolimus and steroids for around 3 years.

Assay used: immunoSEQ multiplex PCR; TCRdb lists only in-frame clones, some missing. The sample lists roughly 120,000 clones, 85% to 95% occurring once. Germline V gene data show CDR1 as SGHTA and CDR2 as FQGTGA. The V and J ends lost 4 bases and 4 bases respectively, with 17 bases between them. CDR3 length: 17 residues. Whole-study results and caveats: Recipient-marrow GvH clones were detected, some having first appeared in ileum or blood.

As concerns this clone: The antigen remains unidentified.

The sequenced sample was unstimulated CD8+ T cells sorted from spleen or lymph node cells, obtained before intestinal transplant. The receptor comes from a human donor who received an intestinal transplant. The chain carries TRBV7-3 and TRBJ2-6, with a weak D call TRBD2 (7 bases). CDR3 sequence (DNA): TGTGCCAGCAGCTACCCGAGGGGGGGCTTGGGGGCCAACGTCCTGACTTTC. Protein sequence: CASSYPRGGLGANVLTF.